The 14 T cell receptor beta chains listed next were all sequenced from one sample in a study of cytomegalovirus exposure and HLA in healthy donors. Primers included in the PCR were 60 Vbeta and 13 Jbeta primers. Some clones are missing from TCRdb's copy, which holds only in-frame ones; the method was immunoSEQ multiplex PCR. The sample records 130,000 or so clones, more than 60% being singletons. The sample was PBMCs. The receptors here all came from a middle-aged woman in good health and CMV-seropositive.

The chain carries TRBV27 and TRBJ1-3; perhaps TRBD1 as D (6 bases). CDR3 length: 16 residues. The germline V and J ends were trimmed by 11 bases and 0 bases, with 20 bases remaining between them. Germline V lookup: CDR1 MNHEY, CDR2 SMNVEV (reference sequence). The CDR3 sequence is CAGEDRQAPSGNTIYF. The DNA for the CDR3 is TGTGCCGGGGAAGACAGGCAGGCCCCCTCTGGAAACACCATATATTTT.

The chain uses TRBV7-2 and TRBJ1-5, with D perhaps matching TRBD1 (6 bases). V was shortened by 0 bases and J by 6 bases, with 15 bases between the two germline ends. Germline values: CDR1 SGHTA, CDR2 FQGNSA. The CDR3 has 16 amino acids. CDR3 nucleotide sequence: TGTGCCAGCAGCTTAGCCGTGGGGGGCGGGAGTCAGCCCCAGCATTTT. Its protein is CASSLAVGGGSQPQHF. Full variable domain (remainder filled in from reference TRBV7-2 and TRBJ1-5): GAGVSQSPSNKVTEKGKDVELRCDPISGHTALYWYRQSLGQGLEFLIYFQGNSAPDKSGLPSDRFSAERTGGSVSTLTIQRTQQEDSAVYLCASSLAVGGGSQPQHFGDGTRLSIL.

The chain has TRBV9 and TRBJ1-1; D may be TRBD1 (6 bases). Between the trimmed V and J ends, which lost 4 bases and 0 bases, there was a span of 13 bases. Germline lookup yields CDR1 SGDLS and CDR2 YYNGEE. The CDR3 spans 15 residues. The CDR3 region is CASSPSGHLNTEAFF. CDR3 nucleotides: TGTGCCAGCAGCCCATCGGGACACCTGAACACTGAAGCTTTCTTT.

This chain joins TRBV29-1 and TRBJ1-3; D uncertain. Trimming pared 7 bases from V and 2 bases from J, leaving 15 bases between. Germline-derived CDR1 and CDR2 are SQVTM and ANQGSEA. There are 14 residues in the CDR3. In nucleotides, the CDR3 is TGCAGCGCGGGAGACGGGCTCACTGGAAACACCATATATTTT. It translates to CSAGDGLTGNTIYF.

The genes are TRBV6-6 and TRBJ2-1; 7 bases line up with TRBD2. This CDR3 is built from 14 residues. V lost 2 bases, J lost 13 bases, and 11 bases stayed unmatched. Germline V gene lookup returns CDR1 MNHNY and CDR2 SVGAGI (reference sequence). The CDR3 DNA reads TGTGCCAGCAGTTACGCGGGGGACCGGGGTGAACAGTTCTTC. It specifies CASSYAGDRGEQFF.

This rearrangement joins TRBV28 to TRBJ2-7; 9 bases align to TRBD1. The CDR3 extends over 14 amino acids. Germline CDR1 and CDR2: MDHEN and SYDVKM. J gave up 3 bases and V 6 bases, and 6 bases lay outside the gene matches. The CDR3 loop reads CASRVGQGFYEQYF. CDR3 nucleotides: TGTGCCAGCAGGGTCGGACAGGGGTTCTACGAGCAGTACTTC.

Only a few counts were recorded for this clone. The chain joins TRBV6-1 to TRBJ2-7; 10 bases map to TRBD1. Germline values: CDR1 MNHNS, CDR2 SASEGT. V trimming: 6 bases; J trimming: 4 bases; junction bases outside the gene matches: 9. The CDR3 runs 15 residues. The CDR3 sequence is CASRYLGTGVYEQYF. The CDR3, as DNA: TGTGCCAGCAGGTACCTCGGGACAGGGGTTTACGAGCAGTACTTC.

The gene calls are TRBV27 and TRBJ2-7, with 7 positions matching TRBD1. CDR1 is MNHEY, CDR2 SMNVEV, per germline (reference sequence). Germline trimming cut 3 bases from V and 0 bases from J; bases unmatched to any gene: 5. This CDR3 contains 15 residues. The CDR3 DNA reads TGTGCCAGCAGTTTTATAGCAGGGGGCTCCTACGAGCAGTACTTC. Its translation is CASSFIAGGSYEQYF.

CDR3 protein: CASSQDRVNYGYTF. The CDR3 bases are TGCGCCAGCAGCCAAGACAGGGTTAACTATGGCTACACCTTC. The chain joins TRBV4-1 to TRBJ1-2; the D gene is possibly TRBD1 (5 bases). Per germline, CDR1 MGHRA and CDR2 YSYEKL. This CDR3 is built from 14 residues. Trimming stripped 0 bases from V and 1 base from J, with 6 bases between.

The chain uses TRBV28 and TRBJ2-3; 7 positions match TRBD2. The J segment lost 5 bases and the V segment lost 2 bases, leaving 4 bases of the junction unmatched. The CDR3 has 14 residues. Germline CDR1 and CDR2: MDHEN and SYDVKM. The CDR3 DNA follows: TGTGCCAGCAGTTTAACGGGCGGGGGAGATACGCAGTATTTT. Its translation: CASSLTGGGDTQYF.

In DNA form, the CDR3 reads TGTGCCAGCAGTACGGGGGACAGGGGGCGCGGGGCCCTCCACTTT. It yields the protein CASSTGDRGRGALHF. V and J are TRBV6-5 and TRBJ1-6; 12 nucleotides align to TRBD1. V gave up 5 bases and J gave up 14 bases; unmatched junction bases: 10. The CDR3 is 15 amino acids. Germline-derived CDR1 and CDR2 are MNHEY and SVGAGI.

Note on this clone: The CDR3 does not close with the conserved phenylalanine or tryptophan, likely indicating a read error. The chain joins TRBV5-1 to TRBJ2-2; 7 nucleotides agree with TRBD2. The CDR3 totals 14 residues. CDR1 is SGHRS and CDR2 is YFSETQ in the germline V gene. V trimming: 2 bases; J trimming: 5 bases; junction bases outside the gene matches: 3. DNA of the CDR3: TGCGCCAGCAGCTTTCTAGCGGCAACCGGGGAGCTGTTTCTT. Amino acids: CASSFLAATGELFL.

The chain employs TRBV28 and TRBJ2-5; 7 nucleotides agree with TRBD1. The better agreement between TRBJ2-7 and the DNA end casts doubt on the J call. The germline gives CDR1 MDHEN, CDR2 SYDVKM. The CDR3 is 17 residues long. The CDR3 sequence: CASSSPSTGEWSYEQYF. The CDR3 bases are TGTGCCAGCAGTTCCCCGTCAACAGGGGAGTGGTCCTACGAGCAGTACTTC.

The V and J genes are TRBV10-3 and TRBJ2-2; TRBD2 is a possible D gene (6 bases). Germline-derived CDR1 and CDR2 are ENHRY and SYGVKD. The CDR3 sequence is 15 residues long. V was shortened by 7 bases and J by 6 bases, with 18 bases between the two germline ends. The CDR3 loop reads CAINVAGIAAGELFF. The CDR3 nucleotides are TGTGCCATCAACGTGGCGGGGATCGCTGCCGGGGAGCTGTTTTTT.